This TCR beta chain is drawn from a study of T cell responses to AZD1222 COVID-19 vaccine. Clones were sequenced by immunoSEQ multiplex PCR, and TCRdb holds only the in-frame ones, with some missing. This table holds approximately 180,000 clones, around 90% found once. V was clipped by 5 bases and J by 1 base, with 14 bases between them. The CDR3 is 15 amino acids. The V gene's germline CDR1 is KGHSH and CDR2 LQKENI. This receptor was obtained from an adult in good health. This chain joins TRBV18 and TRBJ1-1; possibly TRBD1 for D (5 bases). Source: peripheral blood, taken on day 0 of AZD1222 vaccination. The CDR3, as DNA: TGTGCCAGCTCATACTCCGGGACGGCGAACACTGAAGCTTTCTTT. Amino acid sequence: CASSYSGTANTEAFF. The complete variable domain, with remaining parts taken from reference TRBV18 and TRBJ1-1, reads NAGVMQNPRHLVRRRGQEARLRCSPMKGHSHVYWYRQLPEEGLKFMVYLQKENIIDESGMPKERFSAEFPKEGPSILRIQQVVRGDSAAYFCASSYSGTANTEAFFGQGTRLTVV.